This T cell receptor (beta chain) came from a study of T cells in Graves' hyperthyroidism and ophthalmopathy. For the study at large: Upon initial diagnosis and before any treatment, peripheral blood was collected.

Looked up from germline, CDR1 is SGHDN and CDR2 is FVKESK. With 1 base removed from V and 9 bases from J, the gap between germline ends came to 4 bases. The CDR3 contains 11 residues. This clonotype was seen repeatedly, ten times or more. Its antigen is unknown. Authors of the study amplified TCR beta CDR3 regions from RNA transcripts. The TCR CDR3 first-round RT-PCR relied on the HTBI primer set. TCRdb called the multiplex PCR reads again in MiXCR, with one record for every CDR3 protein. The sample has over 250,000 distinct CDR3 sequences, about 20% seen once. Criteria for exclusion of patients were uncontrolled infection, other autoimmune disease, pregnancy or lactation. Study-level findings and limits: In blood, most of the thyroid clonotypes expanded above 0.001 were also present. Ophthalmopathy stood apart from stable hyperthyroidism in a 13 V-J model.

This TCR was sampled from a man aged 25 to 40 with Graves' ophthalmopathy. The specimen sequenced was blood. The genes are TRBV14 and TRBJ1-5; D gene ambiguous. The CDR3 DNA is TGTGCCAGCAGCCAAGGTGGGCCCCAGCATTTT. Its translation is CASSQGGPQHF.